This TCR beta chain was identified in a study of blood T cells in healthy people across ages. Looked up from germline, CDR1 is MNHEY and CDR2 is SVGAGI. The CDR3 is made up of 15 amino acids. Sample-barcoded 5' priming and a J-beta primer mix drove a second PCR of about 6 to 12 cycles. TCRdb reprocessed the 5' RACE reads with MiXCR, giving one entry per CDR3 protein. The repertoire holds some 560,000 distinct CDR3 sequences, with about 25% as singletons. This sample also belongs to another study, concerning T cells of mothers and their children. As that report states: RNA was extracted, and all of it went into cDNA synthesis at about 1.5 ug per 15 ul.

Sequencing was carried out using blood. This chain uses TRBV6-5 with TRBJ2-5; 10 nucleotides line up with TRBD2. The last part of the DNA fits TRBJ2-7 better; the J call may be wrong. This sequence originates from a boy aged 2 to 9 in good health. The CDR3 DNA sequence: TGTGCCAGCAGTAGATCTAGCGGGAGTCCCTACGAGCAGTACTTC. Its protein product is CASSRSSGSPYEQYF.